The present T cell receptor (beta chain) was sequenced within a study of OX40 agonist ivuxolimab in advanced cancers. In the study overall: Ivuxolimab was an agonistic, fully human IgG2 monoclonal antibody directed against OX40 (CD134), a costimulatory receptor. The purpose of peripheral TCRbeta sequencing was to test whether ivuxolimab changed TCR sequence diversity and led to clonal T-cell expansion. The paper covers the monotherapy dose-escalation part of the phase I ivuxolimab trial, which included N = 52 patients. Of the roughly 51 patients in dose escalation, around 20 had hepatocellular carcinoma, approximately 15 had melanoma, 9 had renal cell carcinoma and 9 had head and neck cancer. The dose-escalation cohort was approximately 83% male with a mean age of approximately 60 years, ranging from roughly 20 to 80. Intravenous ivuxolimab was administered to patients every 2 weeks at six dose levels: 0.01, 0.1, 0.3, 1.5, 3 and 10 mg/kg. Prior anti-PD-1, anti-PD-L1 or anti-CTLA-4 therapy was permitted, and checkpoint inhibitors had been received by about 44% of dose-escalation patients. Three dose-escalation patients achieved partial responses, one with hepatocellular carcinoma and two with cutaneous melanoma. What the research found in general, with its limitations: Low levels of normalized T-cell clonal expansion were also shown by some nonresponding patients. The antigen specificity of the clonally expanded peripheral T cells was not determined. Partial responders in the 0.1-3.0 mg/kg groups had among the lowest normalized peripheral clonal expansion, especially among CD8+ T cells. At doses of 0.1 to 3.0 mg/kg, clonal expansion of both CD4+ and CD8+ blood T cells was observed from baseline to week 6. On average, CD8+ T cells showed more expanded clones than CD4+ T cells after ivuxolimab.

The trial excluded patients who had a history of autoimmune disease or who were on systemic immunosuppression. In every dose cohort, peripheral blood was drawn for TCR sequencing at baseline, cycle 4 day 1, and cycle 7 day 1. Samples were obtained from an open-label, multicenter, first-in-human phase I dose-escalation trial of ivuxolimab. Adults with locally advanced or metastatic head and neck squamous cell, hepatocellular, melanoma or renal cell carcinoma were enrolled in the trial. Before TCR sequencing, CD4+ and CD8+ T cells were separately sorted from peripheral blood. Worth noting for this clone: No cognate antigen has been identified for it. No base quality values were provided; no much bigger clone lies one nucleotide off.

The germline V gene supplies CDR1 SNHLY and CDR2 FYNNEI. V is reduced by 8 bases and J by 2 bases, leaving a spacing of 15 bases between them. The CDR3, from cysteine to phenylalanine, totals 15 residues. The kept DNA is CDR3 alone, 45 bases in frame from the first base. Genomic DNA was extracted from sorted cells for sequencing of the TCRbeta CDR3 region. The immunoSEQ Assay was used to sequence the TCRbeta CDR3 regions. TCRdb limited this immuneACCESS table to in-frame rearrangements with V and J called. A share of clones is missing; checked studies link under half to unresolved V genes, and the rest is unexplained. The sample table contains 70,000 to 95,000 clones; only one count was recorded for roughly 90% of them. The biggest ten clones account for 1.1% of the sample.

The sequenced sample was CD4+ or CD8+ T cells sorted from blood, obtained in a trial of the OX40 agonist ivuxolimab. The rearranged chain carries TRBV2 and TRBJ2-2; the D gene lacks a confident call. This sequence was found in an adult with an advanced solid tumor such as melanoma, head and neck, liver or kidney cancer. In nucleotide form, the sequence is TGTGCCAGCTCTTCCGGTTATACAAACACCGGGGAGCTGTTTTTT. Translated, it reads CASSSGYTNTGELFF.